A single sample is the source of the 18 T cell receptor beta chains below, sequenced in a study of cytomegalovirus exposure and HLA in healthy donors (dated by TCRdb to about 2017). The method was the immunoSEQ multiplex PCR assay. For the multiplex PCR, a mixture combining 60 forward primers for TCR Vbeta segments and 13 reverse primers for TCR Jbeta segments was used. TCRdb took this table from immuneACCESS and kept in-frame rearrangements with V and J called. Such tables lack part of the clones; where checked against another copy, unresolved V genes explain under half of the gap, and the rest is unexplained. The sample table contains roughly 200,000 clones; only one count was recorded for 77% of them. The top ten clones comprise roughly 2.5% of the sample. The sequenced sample consisted of PBMCs. Receptors originate from a woman aged 55-75 years in good health and CMV-seropositive.

The gene calls are TRBV7-2 and TRBJ2-5; D possibly corresponds to TRBD2 (5 bases). The CDR3 has 13 residues. Trimming pared 4 bases from V and 5 bases from J, leaving 11 bases between. From germline, CDR1 is SGHTA and CDR2 FQGNSA. CDR3 region: CASSYVRRETQYF. The CDR3, as DNA: TGTGCCAGCAGCTACGTACGGAGGGAGACCCAGTACTTC.

This chain uses TRBV4-1 with TRBJ2-7, with 9 bases identical to TRBD1. Germline values: CDR1 MGHRA, CDR2 YSYEKL. The ends lost 4 bases at V and 5 bases at J; junction bases unmatched: 12. The CDR3 is 16 residues long. In DNA, the CDR3 is TGCGCCAGCAGCCGCCTCCGGGACAGGGTTATCCACGAGCAGTACTTC. Translated, it gives CASSRLRDRVIHEQYF.

V and J are TRBV27 and TRBJ2-3; 11 bases line up with TRBD1. V lost 6 bases, J lost 4 bases, and 3 bases stayed unmatched. The CDR3 is made up of 14 amino acids. Per the germline V gene, CDR1 is MNHEY and CDR2 is SMNVEV (reference sequence). The CDR3 DNA reads TGTGCCAGCAGCTCGGGACAGGGGGCAGATACGCAGTATTTT. Amino acids: CASSSGQGADTQYF.

The CDR3 region is CASSPTSGFSDTQYF. The DNA for the CDR3 is TGTGCCAGCAGTCCGACTAGCGGGTTCTCAGATACGCAGTATTTT. This chain joins TRBV2 and TRBJ2-3; 10 bases are a match to TRBD2. With 5 bases clipped from V and 4 bases from J, the junction kept 6 bases outside the gene matches. CDR3 length: 15 residues. The germline gives CDR1 SNHLY, CDR2 FYNNEI.

The V call is TRBV27, the J call TRBJ2-7; the D gene is possibly TRBD1 (5 bases). The germline gives CDR1 MNHEY, CDR2 SMNVEV (reference sequence). CDR3 length: 14 amino acids. V was trimmed by 2 bases and J by 1 base, leaving 9 bases between them. CDR3 sequence (DNA): TGTGCCAGCAGTTTAAGGGGCGGTTCCTACGAGCAGTACTTC. This codes for CASSLRGGSYEQYF.

The sample holds a few counts of this clone. The chain uses TRBV27 and TRBJ1-1; D remains ambiguous. Germline CDR1 MNHEY, CDR2 SMNVEV (reference sequence). V was cut by 10 bases and J by 7 bases, with 13 bases left in between. This CDR3 spans 11 amino acids. CDR3 amino acids: CATARRNEAFF. CDR3 nucleotides: TGTGCCACCGCTCGGAGAAATGAAGCTTTCTTT.

The CDR3 protein is CASSPGQGILYGYTF. The CDR3 bases are TGTGCCAGCTCACCGGGACAGGGGATCCTCTATGGCTACACCTTC. The chain links TRBV18 to TRBJ1-2; 10 bases match TRBD1. The CDR3 runs 15 residues. With 3 bases clipped from V and 4 bases from J, the junction kept 5 bases outside the gene matches. Germline V gene sequence: CDR1 KGHSH, CDR2 LQKENI.

This chain uses TRBV6-1 with TRBJ2-7; TRBD2 aligns across 7 bases. The CDR3 runs to 11 residues. Germline V gene lookup returns CDR1 MNHNS and CDR2 SASEGT. Trimming removed 8 bases from V and 7 bases from J; junction bases left unmatched: 5. DNA for the CDR3: TGTGCCAGCCGGGGGGTGTATGAGCAGTACTTC. This codes for CASRGVYEQYF.

The chain is built from TRBV27 and TRBJ1-5; D gene uncertain. V was cut by 4 bases and J by 1 base, with 8 bases left in between. The CDR3 loop spans 14 amino acids. Germline CDR1 and CDR2: MNHEY and SMNVEV (reference sequence). In nucleotides, the CDR3 is TGTGCCAGCAGTTATTCAGGCAGCAATCAGCCCCAGCATTTT. Translation: CASSYSGSNQPQHF.

The chain is built from TRBV5-1 and TRBJ2-5; 7 nucleotides line up with TRBD1. This CDR3 spans 14 amino acids. Trimming cost V 4 bases and J 2 bases; bases outside gene matches: 5. CDR1 is SGHRS and CDR2 is YFSETQ in the germline V gene. For the CDR3, the DNA is TGCGCCAGCAGCACGGACAGGCGGCAAGAGACCCAGTACTTC. Protein product: CASSTDRRQETQYF.

This chain joins TRBV6-5 and TRBJ1-5; D gene uncertain. Deletions cut 2 bases from V and 0 bases from J, with 8 bases between. Per the germline V gene, CDR1 is MNHEY and CDR2 is SVGAGI. The CDR3 totals 15 residues. CDR3: CASSYGGYSNQPQHF. The CDR3 DNA follows: TGTGCCAGCAGTTACGGCGGATATAGCAATCAGCCCCAGCATTTT.

The chain employs TRBV7-9 and TRBJ2-7, with D possibly TRBD1 on 5 matching bases. In germline, CDR1 is SEHNR, CDR2 FQNEAQ (reference sequence). There are 14 residues in the CDR3. V gave up 3 bases and J gave up 4 bases, with 13 bases separating them. The CDR3 here is CASSFPRAGYEQYF. CDR3 nucleotide sequence: TGTGCCAGCAGCTTCCCCAGGGCTGGATACGAGCAGTACTTC. Using reference TRBV7-9 and TRBJ2-7 for the parts outside the CDR3, the full variable domain is DTGVSQNPRHKITKRGQNVTFRCDPISEHNRLYWYRQTLGQGPEFLTYFQNEAQLEKSRLLSDRFSAERPKGSFSTLEIQRTEQGDSAMYLCASSFPRAGYEQYFGPGTRLTVT.

The chain carries TRBV14 and TRBJ1-1, with TRBD1 matching 7 bases. J was trimmed by 4 bases and V by 2 bases; bases with no gene match: 10. From germline, CDR1 is SGHDN and CDR2 FVKESK. The CDR3 runs 16 residues. The CDR3 coding sequence is TGTGCCAGCAGCCAAAGAAGGGGGCTAGGGATCACTGAAGCTTTCTTT. It yields the protein CASSQRRGLGITEAFF.

CDR3 loop: CASSQTVLTDTQYF. The CDR3 DNA follows: TGCGCCAGCAGCCAGACAGTTCTCACAGATACGCAGTATTTT. The rearrangement links TRBV4-3 to TRBJ2-3; TRBD1 is a possible D gene (5 bases). Germline CDR1 and CDR2: LGHNA and YSLEER. With 3 bases removed from V and 2 bases from J, the gap between germline ends came to 9 bases. There are 14 residues in the CDR3.

In nucleotides, the CDR3 is TGTGCCAGCAGCTTATCGTCCAGGGAGCGGGACTATGGCTACACCTTC. Translating it yields CASSLSSRERDYGYTF. The chain joins TRBV7-6 to TRBJ1-2, with D tentatively TRBD1 (5 bases). CDR1 and CDR2 from the germline V gene are SGHVS and FNYEAQ. The CDR3 runs 16 residues. V was pared by 2 bases and J by 3 bases, with 16 bases between.

J is TRBJ1-1 and V is TRBV18; no reliable D call. The CDR3 consists of 13 residues. The germline gives CDR1 KGHSH, CDR2 LQKENI. Trimming took off 3 bases at V and 4 bases at J, with 9 bases between the two ends. CDR3 DNA sequence: TGTGCCAGCTCACCCCAGCGGATCACTGAAGCTTTCTTT. Protein product: CASSPQRITEAFF.

The chain uses TRBV7-8 and TRBJ2-1; TRBD2 matches 10 bases. Germline CDR1 and CDR2: SGHVS and FQNEAQ. V lost 2 bases and J lost 8; bases outside the gene matches: 12. The CDR3 is 17 amino acids. The CDR3 is CASSLLEASGGLDEQFF. For the CDR3, the DNA is TGTGCCAGCAGCTTATTAGAGGCTAGCGGGGGTTTGGATGAGCAGTTCTTC.

The chain is built from TRBV15 and TRBJ1-5; D is uncertain. The V gene lost 0 bases and the J gene lost 0 bases, with 12 bases spanning the gap. CDR3 length: 17 residues. Germline CDR1 reads LNHNV; CDR2 reads YYDKDF (reference sequence). The CDR3: CATSRDREIYSNQPQHF. The CDR3 DNA sequence: TGTGCCACCAGCAGAGATAGGGAGATTTATAGCAATCAGCCCCAGCATTTT.